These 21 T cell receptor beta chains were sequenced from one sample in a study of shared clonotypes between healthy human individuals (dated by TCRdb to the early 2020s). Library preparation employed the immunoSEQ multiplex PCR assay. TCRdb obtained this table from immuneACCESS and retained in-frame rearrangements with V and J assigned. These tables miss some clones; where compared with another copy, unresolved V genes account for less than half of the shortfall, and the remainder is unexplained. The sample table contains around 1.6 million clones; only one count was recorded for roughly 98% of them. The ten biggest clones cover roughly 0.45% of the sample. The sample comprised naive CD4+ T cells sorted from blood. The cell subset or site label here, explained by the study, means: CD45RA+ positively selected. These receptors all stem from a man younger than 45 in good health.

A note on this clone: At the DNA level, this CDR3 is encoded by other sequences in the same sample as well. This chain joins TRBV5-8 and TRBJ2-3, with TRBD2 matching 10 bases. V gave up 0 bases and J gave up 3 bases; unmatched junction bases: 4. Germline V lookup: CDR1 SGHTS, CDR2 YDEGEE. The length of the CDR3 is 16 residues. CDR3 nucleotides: TGTGCCAGCAGCTTGGGGGCTAGCGGGAGTACAGATACGCAGTATTTT. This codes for CASSLGASGSTDTQYF. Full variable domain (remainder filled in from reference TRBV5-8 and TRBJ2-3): EAGVTQSPTHLIKTRGQQATLRCSPISGHTSVYWYQQALGLGLQFLLWYDEGEERNRGNFPPRFSGRQFPNYSSELNVNALELEDSALYLCASSLGASGSTDTQYFGPGTRLTVL.

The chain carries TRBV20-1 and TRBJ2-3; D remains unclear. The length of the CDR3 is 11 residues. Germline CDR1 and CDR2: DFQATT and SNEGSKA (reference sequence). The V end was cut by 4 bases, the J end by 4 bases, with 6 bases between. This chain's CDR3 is CSAKWADTQYF. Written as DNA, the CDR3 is TGCAGTGCTAAGTGGGCAGATACGCAGTATTTT.

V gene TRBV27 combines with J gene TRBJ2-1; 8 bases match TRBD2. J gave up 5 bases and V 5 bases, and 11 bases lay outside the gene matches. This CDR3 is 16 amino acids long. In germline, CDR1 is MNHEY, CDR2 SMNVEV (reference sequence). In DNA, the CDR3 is TGTGCCAGCAGTCCATTAGCGGGAAGACTGCACAATGAGCAGTTCTTC. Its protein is CASSPLAGRLHNEQFF.

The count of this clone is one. CDR3 bases: TGTGCCAGCAGCAGAGCCGGGAGGCGTCACGAGCAGTACTTC. It specifies CASSRAGRRHEQYF. The chain has TRBV21-1 and TRBJ2-7; the D segment call TRBD2 is taken from the table without a DNA check. TRBV21-1 is designated a pseudogene. The CDR3 loop spans 14 amino acids.

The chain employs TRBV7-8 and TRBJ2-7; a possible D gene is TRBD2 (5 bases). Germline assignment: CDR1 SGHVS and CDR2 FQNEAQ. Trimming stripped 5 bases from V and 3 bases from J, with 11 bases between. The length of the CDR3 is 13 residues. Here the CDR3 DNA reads TGTGCCAGCAGCAACACGGGGAGCTACGAGCAGTACTTC. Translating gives CASSNTGSYEQYF.

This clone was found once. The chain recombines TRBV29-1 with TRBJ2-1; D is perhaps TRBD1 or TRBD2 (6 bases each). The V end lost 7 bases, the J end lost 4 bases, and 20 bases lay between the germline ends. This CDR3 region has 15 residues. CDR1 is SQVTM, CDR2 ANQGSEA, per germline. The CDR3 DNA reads TGCAGCGCCACGATTGGAGGGGGTGGTTACAATGAGCAGTTCTTC. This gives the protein CSATIGGGGYNEQFF.

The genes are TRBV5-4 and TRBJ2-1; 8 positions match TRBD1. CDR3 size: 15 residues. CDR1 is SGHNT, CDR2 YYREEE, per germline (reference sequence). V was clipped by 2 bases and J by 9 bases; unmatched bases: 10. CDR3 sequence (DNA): TGTGCCAGCAGCTTTCCGGGACAGGTATACGGTGAGCAGTTCTTC. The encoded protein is CASSFPGQVYGEQFF.

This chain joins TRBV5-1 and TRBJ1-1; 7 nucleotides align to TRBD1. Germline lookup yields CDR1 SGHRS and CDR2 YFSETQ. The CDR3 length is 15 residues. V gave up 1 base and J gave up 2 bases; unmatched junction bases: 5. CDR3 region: CASSLQGEINTEAFF. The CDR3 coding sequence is TGCGCCAGCAGCTTGCAGGGGGAAATCAACACTGAAGCTTTCTTT.

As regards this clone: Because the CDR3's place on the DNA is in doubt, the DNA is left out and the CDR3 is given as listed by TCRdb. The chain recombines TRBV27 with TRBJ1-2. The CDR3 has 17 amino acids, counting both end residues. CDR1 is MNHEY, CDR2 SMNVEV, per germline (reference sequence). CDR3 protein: CASSSSVPDLINYGYTF.

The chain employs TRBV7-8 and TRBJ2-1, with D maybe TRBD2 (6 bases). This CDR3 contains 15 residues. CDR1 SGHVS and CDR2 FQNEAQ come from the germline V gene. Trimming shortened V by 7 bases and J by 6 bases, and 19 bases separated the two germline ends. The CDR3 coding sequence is TGTGCCAGCACCCCTCAGCGGGTGCCCCTCAATGAGCAGTTCTTC. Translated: CASTPQRVPLNEQFF.

The CDR3 spells CASAKAGRPGELFF. The CDR3 region has the DNA TGTGCCAGCGCTAAAGCCGGAAGACCCGGGGAGCTGTTTTTT. The V call is TRBV27, the J call TRBJ2-2; no definite D call. CDR1 MNHEY and CDR2 SMNVEV come from the germline V gene (reference sequence). Trimming took off 8 bases at V and 6 bases at J, with 16 bases between the two ends. The CDR3 runs 14 residues.

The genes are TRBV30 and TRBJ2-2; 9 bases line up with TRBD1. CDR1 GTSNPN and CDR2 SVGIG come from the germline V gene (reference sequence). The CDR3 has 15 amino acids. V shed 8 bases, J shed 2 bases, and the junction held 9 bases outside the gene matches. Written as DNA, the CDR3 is TGTGCCGGACTTCCGGGACAGGGAAACACCGGGGAGCTGTTTTTT. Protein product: CAGLPGQGNTGELFF.

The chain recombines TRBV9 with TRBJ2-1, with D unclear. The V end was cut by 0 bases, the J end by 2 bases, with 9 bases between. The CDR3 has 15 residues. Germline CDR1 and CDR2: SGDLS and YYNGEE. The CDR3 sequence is CASSVGQSTYNEQFF. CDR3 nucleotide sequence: TGTGCCAGCAGCGTAGGGCAGAGCACCTACAATGAGCAGTTCTTC.

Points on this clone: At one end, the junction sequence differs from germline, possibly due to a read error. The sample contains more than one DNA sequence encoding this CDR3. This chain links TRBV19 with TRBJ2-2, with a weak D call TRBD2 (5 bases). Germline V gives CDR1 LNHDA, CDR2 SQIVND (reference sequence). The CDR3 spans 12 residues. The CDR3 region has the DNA TGTGCCAGTATCGAATCTCACGGGGAGCTATTTTTT. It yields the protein CASIESHGELFF.

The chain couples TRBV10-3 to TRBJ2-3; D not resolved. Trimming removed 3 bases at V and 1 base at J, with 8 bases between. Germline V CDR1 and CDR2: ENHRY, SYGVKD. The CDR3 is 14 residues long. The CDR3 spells CAISDRQGTDTQYF. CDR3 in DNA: TGTGCCATCAGTGACCGGCAGGGCACAGATACGCAGTATTTT.

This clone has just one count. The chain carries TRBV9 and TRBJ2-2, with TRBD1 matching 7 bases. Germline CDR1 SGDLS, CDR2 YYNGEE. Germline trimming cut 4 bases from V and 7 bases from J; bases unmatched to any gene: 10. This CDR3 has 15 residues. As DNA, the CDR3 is TGTGCCAGCAGCTTGGCGACAGGGTTCGACGGGGAGCTGTTTTTT. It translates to CASSLATGFDGELFF.

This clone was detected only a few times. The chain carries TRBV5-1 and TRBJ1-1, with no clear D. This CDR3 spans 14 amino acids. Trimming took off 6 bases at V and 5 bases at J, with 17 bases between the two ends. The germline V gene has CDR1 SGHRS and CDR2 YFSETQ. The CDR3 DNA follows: TGCGCCAGCACTAACGGCGTCCTTGGTACTGAAGCTTTCTTT. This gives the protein CASTNGVLGTEAFF.

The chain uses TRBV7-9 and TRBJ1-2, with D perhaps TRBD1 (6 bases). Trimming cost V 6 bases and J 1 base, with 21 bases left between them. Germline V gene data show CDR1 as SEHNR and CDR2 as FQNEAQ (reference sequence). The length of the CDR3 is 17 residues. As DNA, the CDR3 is TGTGCCAGCAGGCCCTTCCAAGGGACACCAAATAACTATGGCTACACCTTC. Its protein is CASRPFQGTPNNYGYTF. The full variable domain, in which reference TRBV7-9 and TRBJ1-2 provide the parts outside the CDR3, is DTGVSQNPRHKITKRGQNVTFRCDPISEHNRLYWYRQTLGQGPEFLTYFQNEAQLEKSRLLSDRFSAERPKGSFSTLEIQRTEQGDSAMYLCASRPFQGTPNNYGYTFGSGTRLTVV.

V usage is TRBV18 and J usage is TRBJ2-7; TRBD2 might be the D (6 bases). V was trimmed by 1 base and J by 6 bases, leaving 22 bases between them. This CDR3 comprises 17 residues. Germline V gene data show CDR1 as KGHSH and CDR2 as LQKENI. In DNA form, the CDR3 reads TGTGCCAGCTCACCACTTGGGCGGGGCCTAGCGATGAGCGAGCAGTACTTC. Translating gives CASSPLGRGLAMSEQYF. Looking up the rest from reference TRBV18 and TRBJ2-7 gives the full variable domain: NAGVMQNPRHLVRRRGQEARLRCSPMKGHSHVYWYRQLPEEGLKFMVYLQKENIIDESGMPKERFSAEFPKEGPSILRIQQVVRGDSAAYFCASSPLGRGLAMSEQYFGPGTRLTVT.

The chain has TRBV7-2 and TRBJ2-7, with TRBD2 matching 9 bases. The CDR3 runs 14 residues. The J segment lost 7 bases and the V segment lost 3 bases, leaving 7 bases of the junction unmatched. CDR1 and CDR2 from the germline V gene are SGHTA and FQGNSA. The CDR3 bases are TGTGCCAGCAGCTTTAGCGGGAGCGGGTGGGAGCAGTACTTC. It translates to CASSFSGSGWEQYF.

CDR3 residues: CASSYQGRETQYF. DNA of the CDR3: TGTGCCAGCAGCTATCAGGGGCGTGAGACCCAGTACTTC. The chain has TRBV2 and TRBJ2-5; maybe TRBD1 (6 bases). This CDR3 comprises 13 residues. Germline V gene sequence: CDR1 SNHLY, CDR2 FYNNEI. The V and J ends lost 6 bases and 5 bases respectively, with 13 bases between them.